These 7 T cell receptor beta chains were sequenced from one sample in a study of CD8+ T cells in alopecia areata. TCR sequencing used cDNA made by reverse transcription of extracted RNA. The repertoire was sequenced with immunoSEQ multiplex PCR; TCRdb's copy has only in-frame clones and lacks some. The table shows almost 250,000 clones, with about 68% occurring only once. Sequencing used CD4+ T cells sorted from blood, obtained at week 0. The source of these receptors is a human donor with alopecia areata.

The chain is built from TRBV5-6 and TRBJ2-3; tentative D call: TRBD2 (6 bases). Trimming left V 4 bases short and J 9 bases short, with 24 bases between. Germline assignment: CDR1 SGHDT and CDR2 YYEEEE. This CDR3 region has 16 residues. The chain's CDR3 is CASSPKEGTAWTTQYF. The CDR3 DNA reads as TGTGCCAGCAGCCCCAAGGAGGGTACAGCGTGGACGACGCAGTATTTT.

This clone was seen a handful of times. The chain employs TRBV29-1 and TRBJ2-5; D is undetermined. Germline V lookup: CDR1 SQVTM, CDR2 ANQGSEA. With 7 bases removed from V and 6 bases from J, the gap between germline ends came to 18 bases. The CDR3 has 13 residues. CDR3 in DNA: TGCAGCGCCCAAACCACTATTCATCAGACCCAGTACTTC. Translated: CSAQTTIHQTQYF.

The chain combines TRBV5-6 with TRBJ1-6; D not resolved. Trimming removed 4 bases at V and 6 bases at J, with 14 bases between. Germline-derived CDR1 and CDR2 are SGHDT and YYEEEE. The length of the CDR3 is 15 residues. CDR3 bases: TGTGCCAGCAGCCAAAACGGGAGGATTAATTCACCCCTCCACTTT. Translation: CASSQNGRINSPLHF.

The chain uses TRBV29-1 and TRBJ2-7, with TRBD2 matching 10 bases. Germline values: CDR1 SQVTM, CDR2 ANQGSEA. V dropped 3 bases and J dropped 7; count of bases not matched to a gene: 6. The CDR3 is 13 amino acids. CDR3 DNA sequence: TGCAGCGTTGAGATAGCGGGGGGCCTGGAGCAGTACTTC. Its translation: CSVEIAGGLEQYF.

This clone has more than one count but fewer than ten. This rearrangement joins TRBV2 to TRBJ2-7; TRBD2 matches 10 bases. The length of the CDR3 is 15 residues. The germline V gene has CDR1 SNHLY and CDR2 FYNNEI. Germline trimming cut 5 bases from V and 6 bases from J; bases unmatched to any gene: 10. The CDR3, as DNA: TGTGCCAGCAGTCATAAAACTAGCGGGGCGCTCGAGCAGTACTTC. Its protein product is CASSHKTSGALEQYF.

V is TRBV6-5 and J is TRBJ1-5; 7 positions agree with TRBD1. CDR1 is MNHEY, CDR2 SVGAGI, per germline. The CDR3 sequence is 15 residues long. Germline trimming cut 5 bases from V and 0 bases from J; bases unmatched to any gene: 4. The CDR3 coding sequence is TGTGCCAGCAGTAGACAGGGTCCTAGCAATCAGCCCCAGCATTTT. This translates into CASSRQGPSNQPQHF.

V and J are TRBV30 and TRBJ2-5; 11 positions match TRBD2. CDR1 GTSNPN and CDR2 SVGIG come from the germline V gene (reference sequence). The V gene end was trimmed by 4 bases and the J gene end by 3 bases; junction bases not matched to a gene: 7. The CDR3 is 15 amino acids. The CDR3 reads CAWNTGTSGKETQYF. Here the CDR3 DNA reads TGTGCCTGGAATACAGGGACTAGCGGAAAAGAGACCCAGTACTTC.